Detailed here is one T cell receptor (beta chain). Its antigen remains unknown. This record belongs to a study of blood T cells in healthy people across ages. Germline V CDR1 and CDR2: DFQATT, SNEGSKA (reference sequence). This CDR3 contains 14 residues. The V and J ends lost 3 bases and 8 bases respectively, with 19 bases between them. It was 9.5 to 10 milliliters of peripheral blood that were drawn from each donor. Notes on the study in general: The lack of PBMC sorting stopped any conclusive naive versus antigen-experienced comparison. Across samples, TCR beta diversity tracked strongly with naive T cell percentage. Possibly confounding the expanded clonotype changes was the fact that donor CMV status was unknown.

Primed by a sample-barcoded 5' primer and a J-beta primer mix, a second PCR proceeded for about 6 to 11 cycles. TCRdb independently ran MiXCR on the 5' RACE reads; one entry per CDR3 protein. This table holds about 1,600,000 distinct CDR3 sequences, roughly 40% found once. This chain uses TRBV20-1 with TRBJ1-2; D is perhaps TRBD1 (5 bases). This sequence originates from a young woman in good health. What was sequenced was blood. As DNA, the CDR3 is TGCAGTGCTAGTGCCGCAGGGATACTCCGCGGCTACACCTTC. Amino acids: CSASAAGILRGYTF.